The TCR beta chain under discussion was sequenced for a study of beta chain features in type 1 diabetes. As concerns this clone: Its specificity is not known.

Expressed TCRB transcripts were sequenced because the isolated RNA had all been reverse transcribed beforehand. Sequencing was performed with immunoSEQ multiplex PCR; in TCRdb, only in-frame clones are kept and a portion is missing. Found here are 300,000 to 350,000 clones, approximately 13% of them singletons; the top ten hold about 0.015%. Study findings and constraints: The cDNA sequencing approach could over-represent high-TCR-expressing cells. All four CD4+ subsets from Type 1 diabetes patients carried moderately but significantly shorter TCRB CDR3s.

V shed 5 bases and J shed 6 bases, with 10 bases lying between them. Germline CDR1 reads LNHDA; CDR2 reads SQIVND (reference sequence). The CDR3 totals 13 residues. Sequencing used naive CD4+ T cells from blood. The V call is TRBV19, the J call TRBJ2-2, with a possible D match to TRBD1 (6 bases). The TCR was taken from a woman younger than 30 with type 1 diabetes. The CDR3 sequence: CASSRDTSGELFF. The CDR3 DNA follows: TGTGCCAGTAGTCGGGACACCTCCGGGGAGCTGTTTTTT.